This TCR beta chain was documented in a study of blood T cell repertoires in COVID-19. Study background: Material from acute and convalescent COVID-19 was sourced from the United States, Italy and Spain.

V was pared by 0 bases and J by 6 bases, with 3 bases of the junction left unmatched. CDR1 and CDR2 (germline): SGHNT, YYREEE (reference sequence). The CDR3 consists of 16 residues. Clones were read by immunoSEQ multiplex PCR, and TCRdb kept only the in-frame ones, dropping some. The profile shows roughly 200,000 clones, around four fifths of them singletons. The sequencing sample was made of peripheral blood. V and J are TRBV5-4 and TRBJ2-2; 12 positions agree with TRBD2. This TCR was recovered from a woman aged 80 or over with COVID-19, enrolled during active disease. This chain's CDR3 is CASSLGLAGVAGELFF. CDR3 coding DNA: TGTGCCAGCAGCTTGGGACTAGCGGGAGTTGCCGGGGAGCTGTTTTTT.